A single sample gave rise to the 7 T cell receptor beta chains below, sequenced in a study of blood T cell repertoires in COVID-19. Profiling relied on immunoSEQ multiplex PCR, and the TCRdb table lists in-frame clones only, not all of them. Among approximately 300,000 clones, around 89% were seen once, and the ten largest hold over 5%. The sample comprised peripheral blood. The receptors were gathered from a woman aged 45-60 years with COVID-19, enrolled during active disease.

The chain links TRBV24-1 to TRBJ1-2; 9 bases fit TRBD1. The CDR3 is 15 residues long. Germline lookup yields CDR1 KGHDR and CDR2 SFDVKD. The V gene end was trimmed by 4 bases and the J gene end by 3 bases; junction bases not matched to a gene: 5. CDR3 sequence: CATSDPQGAHYGYTF. CDR3 in DNA: TGTGCCACCAGTGACCCACAGGGGGCCCACTATGGCTACACCTTC.

The chain is built from TRBV24-1 and TRBJ1-5; weak D call: TRBD1 (6 bases). The length of the CDR3 is 15 residues. Looked up from germline, CDR1 is KGHDR and CDR2 is SFDVKD. V was shortened by 4 bases and J by 4 bases, with 13 bases between the two germline ends. As DNA, the CDR3 is TGTGCCACCAGTGACACCGGGACACCAAATCAGCCCCAGCATTTT. This sequence encodes CATSDTGTPNQPQHF.

This clone was detected only a few times. The chain uses TRBV14 and TRBJ2-1; D is uncertain. Germline CDR1 SGHDN, CDR2 FVKESK. CDR3 size: 16 residues. Deletions cut 1 base from V and 8 bases from J, with 18 bases between. The CDR3 sequence is CASSQVFSLRRDEQFF. DNA for the CDR3: TGTGCCAGCAGCCAAGTATTTTCCCTTCGTCGGGATGAGCAGTTCTTC.

The V call is TRBV19, the J call TRBJ1-1; the match to TRBD1 covers 8 bases. The CDR3 spans 15 residues. Germline CDR1 is LNHDA and CDR2 is SQIVND (reference sequence). The trim removed 5 bases at V and 4 bases at J, leaving 9 bases unmatched. For the CDR3, the DNA is TGTGCCAGTAGTGGGGACAGGAGAATGGGCACTGAAGCTTTCTTT. Its translation is CASSGDRRMGTEAFF.

The V call is TRBV27, the J call TRBJ1-2; TRBD1 aligns across 7 bases. CDR3 length equals 15 residues. Germline CDR1 and CDR2: MNHEY and SMNVEV (reference sequence). After removal of 3 bases from V and 10 bases from J, the junction contained 14 bases not matched to a gene. Here the CDR3 reads CASSFSGTAAKVYTF. The CDR3, as DNA: TGTGCCAGCAGTTTCTCCGGGACAGCCGCGAAAGTCTACACCTTC.

This clone was seen a few times. This rearrangement joins TRBV5-1 to TRBJ1-4; tentative D call: TRBD1 (6 bases). Germline V gene data show CDR1 as SGHRS and CDR2 as YFSETQ. This CDR3 comprises 14 residues. V lost 0 bases and J lost 5, with 8 bases in between. The CDR3 sequence is CASSLEGGNEKLFF. The DNA of the CDR3 is TGCGCCAGCAGCTTGGAGGGGGGGAATGAAAAACTGTTTTTT.

The chain employs TRBV7-9 and TRBJ1-1; TRBD1 aligns across 7 bases. Germline V gives CDR1 SEHNR, CDR2 FQNEAQ (reference sequence). The V and J ends lost 1 base and 1 base, in that order; junction bases with no gene match: 6. This CDR3 region has 16 residues. DNA for the CDR3: TGTGCCAGCAGCTTAGAGGGGACAGTGCCGAACACTGAAGCTTTCTTT. It codes for CASSLEGTVPNTEAFF.